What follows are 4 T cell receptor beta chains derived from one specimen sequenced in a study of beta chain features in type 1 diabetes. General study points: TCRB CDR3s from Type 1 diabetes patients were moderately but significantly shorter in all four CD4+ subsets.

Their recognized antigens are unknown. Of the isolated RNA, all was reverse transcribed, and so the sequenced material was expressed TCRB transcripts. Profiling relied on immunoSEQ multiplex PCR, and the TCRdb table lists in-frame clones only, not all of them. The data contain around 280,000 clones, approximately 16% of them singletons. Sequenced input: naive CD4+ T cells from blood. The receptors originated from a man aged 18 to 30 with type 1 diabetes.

Here the CDR3 DNA reads TGTGCCAGCAGCACTGCGGGTGCGAACACCGGGGAGCTGTTTTTT. Amino acid sequence: CASSTAGANTGELFF. V usage is TRBV28 and J usage is TRBJ2-2; possible D gene TRBD2, 5 bases. The CDR3 is made up of 15 amino acids. V lost 6 bases to trimming and J lost 0 bases, with 11 bases between them. Germline V gene data show CDR1 as MDHEN and CDR2 as SYDVKM.

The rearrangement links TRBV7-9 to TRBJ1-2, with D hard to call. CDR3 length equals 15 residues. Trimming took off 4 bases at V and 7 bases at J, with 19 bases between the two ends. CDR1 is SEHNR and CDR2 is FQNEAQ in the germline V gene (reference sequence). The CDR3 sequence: CASSSTAWAVSGYTF. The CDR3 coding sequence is TGTGCCAGCAGCTCTACCGCCTGGGCAGTCTCTGGCTACACCTTC.

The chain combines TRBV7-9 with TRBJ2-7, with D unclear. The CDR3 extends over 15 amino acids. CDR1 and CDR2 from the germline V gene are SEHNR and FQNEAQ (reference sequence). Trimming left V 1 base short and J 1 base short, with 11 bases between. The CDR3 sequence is CASSLVLGRSYEQYF. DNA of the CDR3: TGTGCCAGCAGCTTAGTTTTGGGCAGATCCTACGAGCAGTACTTC.

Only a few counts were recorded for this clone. CDR3 loop: CASSPTVRFYEQYF. The DNA of the CDR3 is TGTGCCAGCAGTCCTACGGTCCGATTCTACGAGCAGTACTTC. The J gene is TRBJ2-7, the V gene TRBV28, with D unresolved. The V gene's germline CDR1 is MDHEN and CDR2 SYDVKM. This CDR3 region has 14 residues. V lost 5 bases, J lost 3 bases, and 14 bases lay in between.